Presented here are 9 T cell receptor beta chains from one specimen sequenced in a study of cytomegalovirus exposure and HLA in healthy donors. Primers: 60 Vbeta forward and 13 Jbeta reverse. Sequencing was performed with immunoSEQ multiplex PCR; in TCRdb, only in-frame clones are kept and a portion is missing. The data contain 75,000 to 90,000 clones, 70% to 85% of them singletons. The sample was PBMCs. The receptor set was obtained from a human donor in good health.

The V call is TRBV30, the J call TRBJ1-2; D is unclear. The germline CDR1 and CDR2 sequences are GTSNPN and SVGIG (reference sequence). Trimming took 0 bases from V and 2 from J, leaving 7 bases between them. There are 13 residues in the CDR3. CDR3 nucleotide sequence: TGTGCCTGGAGTGTCTCAGAAAACTATGGCTACACCTTC. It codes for CAWSVSENYGYTF. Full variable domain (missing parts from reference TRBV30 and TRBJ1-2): SQTIHQWPATLVQPVGSPLSLECTVEGTSNPNLYWYRQAAGRGLQLLFYSVGIGQISSEVPQNLSASRPQDRQFILSSKKLLLSDSGFYLCAWSVSENYGYTFGSGTRLTVV.

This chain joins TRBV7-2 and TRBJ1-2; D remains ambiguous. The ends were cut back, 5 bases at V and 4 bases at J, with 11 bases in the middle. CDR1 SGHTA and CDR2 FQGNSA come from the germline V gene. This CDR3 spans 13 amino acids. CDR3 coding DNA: TGTGCCAGCAGCCCCTACGGAGCCTATGGCTACACCTTC. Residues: CASSPYGAYGYTF.

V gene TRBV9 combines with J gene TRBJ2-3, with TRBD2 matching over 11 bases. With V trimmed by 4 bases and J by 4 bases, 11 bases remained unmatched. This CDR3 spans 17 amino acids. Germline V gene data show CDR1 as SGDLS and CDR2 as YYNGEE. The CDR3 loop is CASSPRNSGGASDTQYF. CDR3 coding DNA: TGTGCCAGCAGCCCCCGGAATAGCGGGGGGGCCTCAGATACGCAGTATTTT.

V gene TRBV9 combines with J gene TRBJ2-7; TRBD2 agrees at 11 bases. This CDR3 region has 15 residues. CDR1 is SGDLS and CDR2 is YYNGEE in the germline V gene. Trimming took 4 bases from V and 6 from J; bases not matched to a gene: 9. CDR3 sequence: CASSTTSGGPSEQYF. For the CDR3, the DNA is TGTGCCAGCAGCACCACTAGCGGGGGCCCCTCCGAGCAGTACTTC. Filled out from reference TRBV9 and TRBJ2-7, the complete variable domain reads DSGVTQTPKHLITATGQRVTLRCSPRSGDLSVYWYQQSLDQGLQFLIQYYNGEERAKGNILERFSAQQFPDLHSELNLSSLELGDSALYFCASSTTSGGPSEQYFGPGTRLTVT.

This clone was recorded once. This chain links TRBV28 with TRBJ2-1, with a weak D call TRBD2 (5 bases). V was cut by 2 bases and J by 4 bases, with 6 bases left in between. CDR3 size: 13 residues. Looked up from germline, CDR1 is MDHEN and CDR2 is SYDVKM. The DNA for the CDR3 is TGTGCCAGCAGTTTACCGGGGTACAATGAGCAGTTCTTC. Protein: CASSLPGYNEQFF.

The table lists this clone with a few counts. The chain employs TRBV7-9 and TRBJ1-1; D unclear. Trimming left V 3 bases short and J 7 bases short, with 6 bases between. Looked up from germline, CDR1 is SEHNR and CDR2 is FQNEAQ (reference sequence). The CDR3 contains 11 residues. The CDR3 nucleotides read TGTGCCAGCAGCTTGAGCTGTGAAGCTTTCTTT. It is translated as CASSLSCEAFF.

In DNA, the CDR3 is TGTGCCAGCAGCCCGATCCGGGATCAGCCCCAGCATTTT. Amino acids: CASSPIRDQPQHF. V is TRBV2 and J is TRBJ1-5; D remains unclear. V was shortened by 6 bases and J by 5 bases, with 11 bases between the two germline ends. Germline loops: CDR1 SNHLY, CDR2 FYNNEI. The CDR3 runs 13 residues.

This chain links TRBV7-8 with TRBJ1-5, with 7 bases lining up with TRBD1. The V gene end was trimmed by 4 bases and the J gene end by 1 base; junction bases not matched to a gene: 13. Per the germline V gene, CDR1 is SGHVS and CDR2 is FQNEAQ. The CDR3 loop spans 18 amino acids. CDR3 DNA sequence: TGTGCCAGCAGCTCGAGAATATCAGGGGGGAGAAGCAATCAGCCCCAGCATTTT. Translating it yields CASSSRISGGRSNQPQHF.

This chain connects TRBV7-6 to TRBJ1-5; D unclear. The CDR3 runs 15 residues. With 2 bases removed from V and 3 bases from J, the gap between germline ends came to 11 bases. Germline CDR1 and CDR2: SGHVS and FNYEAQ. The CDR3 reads CASSLNPGSNQPQHF. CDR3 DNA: TGTGCCAGCAGCTTAAATCCAGGATCCAATCAGCCCCAGCATTTT.